This section outlines one TCR beta chain sequence together with its context. The antigen is not known. This CDR3 spans 15 amino acids. With V trimmed by 3 bases and J by 6 bases, 3 bases remained unmatched. Per germline, CDR1 SGHNT and CDR2 YENEEA. The data were taken from a study of T cell responses to AZD1222 COVID-19 vaccine. Study-level results: White British people made up most donors, females outnumbered males, and clonal diversity was possibly underestimated.

Profiling relied on immunoSEQ multiplex PCR, and the TCRdb table lists in-frame clones only, not all of them. The sample records more than 95,000 clones, around 91% being singletons. The rearrangement uses TRBV11-3 and TRBJ2-2; 11 bases match TRBD2. Sequencing used peripheral blood, obtained on day 0 of AZD1222 vaccination. This receptor was obtained from an adult in good health. CDR3 amino acids: CASSFTSGSSGELFF. The CDR3 DNA is TGTGCCAGCAGCTTTACTAGCGGGAGTTCCGGGGAGCTGTTTTTT.